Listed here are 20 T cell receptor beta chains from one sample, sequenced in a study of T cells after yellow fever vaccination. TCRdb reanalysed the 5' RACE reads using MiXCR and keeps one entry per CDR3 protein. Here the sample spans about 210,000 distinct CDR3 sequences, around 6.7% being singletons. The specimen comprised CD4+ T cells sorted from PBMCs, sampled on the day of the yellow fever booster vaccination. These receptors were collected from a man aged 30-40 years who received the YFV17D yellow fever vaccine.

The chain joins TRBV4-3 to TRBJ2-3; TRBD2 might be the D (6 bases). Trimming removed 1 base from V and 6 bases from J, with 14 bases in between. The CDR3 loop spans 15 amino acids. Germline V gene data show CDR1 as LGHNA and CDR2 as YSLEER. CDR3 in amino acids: CASSQVWVADDTQYF. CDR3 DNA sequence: TGCGCCAGCAGCCAAGTTTGGGTAGCGGATGATACGCAGTATTTT.

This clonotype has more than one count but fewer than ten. CDR3 residues: CASSQGRRGDGYEQYF. As DNA, the CDR3 is TGTGCCAGCAGCCAAGGGAGGCGGGGGGATGGTTACGAGCAGTACTTC. The chain is built from TRBV3-1 and TRBJ2-7, with TRBD2 matching 8 bases. The CDR3 sequence is 16 residues long. Germline lookup yields CDR1 LGHDT and CDR2 YNNKEL (reference sequence). V was clipped by 1 base and J by 4 bases; unmatched bases: 9.

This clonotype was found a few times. The CDR3, as DNA: TGTGCCAGCTTGGGGACAGACCTTCAAGAGACCCAGTACTTC. Translating it yields CASLGTDLQETQYF. V usage is TRBV2 and J usage is TRBJ2-5, with 7 bases that match TRBD1. With 8 bases clipped from V and 2 bases from J, the junction kept 8 bases outside the gene matches. The CDR3 loop spans 14 amino acids. Germline CDR1 is SNHLY and CDR2 is FYNNEI.

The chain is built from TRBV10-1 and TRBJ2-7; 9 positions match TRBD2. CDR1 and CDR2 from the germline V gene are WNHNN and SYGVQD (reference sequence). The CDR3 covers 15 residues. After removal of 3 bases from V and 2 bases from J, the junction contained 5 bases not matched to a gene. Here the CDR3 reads CASSDGGRAPYEQYF. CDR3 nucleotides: TGCGCCAGCAGTGACGGCGGGAGGGCCCCCTACGAGCAGTACTTC.

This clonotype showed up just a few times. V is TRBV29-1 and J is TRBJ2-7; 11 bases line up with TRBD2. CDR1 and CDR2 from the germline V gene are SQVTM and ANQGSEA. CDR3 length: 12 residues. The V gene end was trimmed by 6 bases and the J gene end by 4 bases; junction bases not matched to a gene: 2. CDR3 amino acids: CSVGTSGYEQYF. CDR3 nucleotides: TGCAGCGTGGGGACTAGCGGTTACGAGCAGTACTTC.

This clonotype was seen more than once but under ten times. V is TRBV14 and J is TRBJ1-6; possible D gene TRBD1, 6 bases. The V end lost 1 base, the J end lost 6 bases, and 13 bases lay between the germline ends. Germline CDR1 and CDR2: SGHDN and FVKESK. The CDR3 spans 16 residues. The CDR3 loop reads CASSQAGGLRNSPLHF. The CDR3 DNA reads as TGTGCCAGCAGCCAAGCGGGGGGCCTACGTAATTCACCCCTCCACTTT. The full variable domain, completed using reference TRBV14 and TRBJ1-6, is EAGVTQFPSHSVIEKGQTVTLRCDPISGHDNLYWYRRVMGKEIKFLLHFVKESKQDESGMPNNRFLAERTGGTYSTLKVQPAELEDSGVYFCASSQAGGLRNSPLHFGNGTRLTVT.

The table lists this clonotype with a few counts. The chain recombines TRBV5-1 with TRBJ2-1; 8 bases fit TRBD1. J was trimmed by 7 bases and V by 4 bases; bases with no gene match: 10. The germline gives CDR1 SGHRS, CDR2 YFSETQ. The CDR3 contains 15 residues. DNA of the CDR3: TGCGCCAGCAGCCCGGGGTCAACAGGGGGGAATGAGCAGTTCTTC. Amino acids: CASSPGSTGGNEQFF.

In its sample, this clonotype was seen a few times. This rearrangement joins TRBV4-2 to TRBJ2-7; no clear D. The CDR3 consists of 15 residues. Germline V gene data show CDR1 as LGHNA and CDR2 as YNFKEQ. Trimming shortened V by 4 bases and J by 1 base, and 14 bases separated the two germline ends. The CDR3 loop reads CASSPTWDGSYEQYF. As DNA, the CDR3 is TGTGCCAGCAGCCCCACGTGGGATGGGTCCTACGAGCAGTACTTC.

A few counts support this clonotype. The CDR3 sequence is CSVDFRGETQYF. As DNA, the CDR3 is TGCAGCGTGGACTTCAGGGGAGAGACCCAGTACTTC. This chain joins TRBV29-1 and TRBJ2-5; possible D gene TRBD1, 6 bases. The CDR3 sequence is 12 residues long. From germline, CDR1 is SQVTM and CDR2 ANQGSEA. Trimming shortened V by 6 bases and J by 4 bases, and 12 bases separated the two germline ends.

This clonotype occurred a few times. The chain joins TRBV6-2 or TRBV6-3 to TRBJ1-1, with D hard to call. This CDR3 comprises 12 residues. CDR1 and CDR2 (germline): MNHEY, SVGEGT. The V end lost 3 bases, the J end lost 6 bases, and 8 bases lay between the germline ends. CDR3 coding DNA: TGTGCCAGCAGTTATACGCGGGCTGAAGCTTTCTTT. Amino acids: CASSYTRAEAFF.

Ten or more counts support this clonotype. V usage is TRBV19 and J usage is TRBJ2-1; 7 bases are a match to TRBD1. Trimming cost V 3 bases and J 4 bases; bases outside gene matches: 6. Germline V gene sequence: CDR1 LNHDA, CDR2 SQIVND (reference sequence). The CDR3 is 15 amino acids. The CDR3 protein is CASSISRDRYNEQFF. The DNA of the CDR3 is TGTGCCAGTAGTATCTCTAGGGACAGATACAATGAGCAGTTCTTC.

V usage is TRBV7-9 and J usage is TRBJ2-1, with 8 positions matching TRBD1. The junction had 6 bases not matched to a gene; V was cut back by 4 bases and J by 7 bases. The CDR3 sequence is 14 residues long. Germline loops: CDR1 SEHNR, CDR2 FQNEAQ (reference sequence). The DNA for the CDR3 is TGTGCCAGCAGCTCGACAGGGGAGGTTAATGAGCAGTTCTTC. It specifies CASSSTGEVNEQFF.

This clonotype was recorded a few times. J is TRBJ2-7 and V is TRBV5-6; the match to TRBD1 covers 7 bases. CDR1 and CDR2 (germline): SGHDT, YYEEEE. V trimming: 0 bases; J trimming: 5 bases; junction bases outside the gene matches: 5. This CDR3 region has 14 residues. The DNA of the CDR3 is TGTGCCAGCAGCTTGGGGACAGGAGTAAACGAGCAGTACTTC. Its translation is CASSLGTGVNEQYF.

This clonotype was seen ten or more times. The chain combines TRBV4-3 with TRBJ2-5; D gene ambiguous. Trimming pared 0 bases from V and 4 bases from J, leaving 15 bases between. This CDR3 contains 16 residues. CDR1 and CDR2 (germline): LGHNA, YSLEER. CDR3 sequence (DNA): TGCGCCAGCAGCCAAGATCTGCTTGGGCGCCGAGAGACCCAGTACTTC. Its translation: CASSQDLLGRRETQYF.

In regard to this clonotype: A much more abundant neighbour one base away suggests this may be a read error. Here the CDR3 reads CTSSPGQQETQYF. CDR3 coding DNA: TGTACCAGCTCACCCGGACAACAAGAGACCCAGTACTTC. The V call is TRBV18, the J call TRBJ2-5; TRBD1 is a possible D gene (5 bases). Germline V gene sequence: CDR1 KGHSH, CDR2 LQKENI. The CDR3 sequence is 13 residues long.

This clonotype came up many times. The CDR3 region is CSARPGSWNTEAFF. The CDR3 region has the DNA TGCAGTGCTAGACCAGGCAGCTGGAACACTGAAGCTTTCTTT. The chain carries TRBV20-1 and TRBJ1-1; D gene unclear. Trimming removed 2 bases at V and 1 base at J, with 11 bases between. Germline V lookup: CDR1 DFQATT, CDR2 SNEGSKA (reference sequence). The length of the CDR3 is 14 residues.

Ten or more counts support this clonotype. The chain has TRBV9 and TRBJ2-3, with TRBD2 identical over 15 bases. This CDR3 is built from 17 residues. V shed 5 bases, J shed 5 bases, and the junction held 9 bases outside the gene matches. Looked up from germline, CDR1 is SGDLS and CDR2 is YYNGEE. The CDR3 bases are TGTGCCAGCAGTGGACTAGCGGGAGGGCCGGATAGAGATACGCAGTATTTT. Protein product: CASSGLAGGPDRDTQYF.

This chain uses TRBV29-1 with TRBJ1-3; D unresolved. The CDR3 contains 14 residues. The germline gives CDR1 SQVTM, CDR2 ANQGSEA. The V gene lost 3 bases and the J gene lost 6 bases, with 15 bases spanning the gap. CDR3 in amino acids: CSVEPPGVPNTIYF. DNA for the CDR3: TGCAGCGTTGAGCCACCGGGAGTACCAAACACCATATATTTT.

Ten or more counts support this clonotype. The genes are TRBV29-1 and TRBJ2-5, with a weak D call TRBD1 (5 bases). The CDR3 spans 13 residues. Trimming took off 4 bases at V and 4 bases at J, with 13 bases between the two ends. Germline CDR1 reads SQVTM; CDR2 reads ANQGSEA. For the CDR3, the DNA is TGCAGCGTTGCCAACTATCAGGGAGAGACCCAGTACTTC. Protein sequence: CSVANYQGETQYF.

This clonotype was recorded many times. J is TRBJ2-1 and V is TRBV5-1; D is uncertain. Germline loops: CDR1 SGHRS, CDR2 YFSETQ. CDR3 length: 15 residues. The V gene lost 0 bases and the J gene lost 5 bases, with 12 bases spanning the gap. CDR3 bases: TGCGCCAGCAGCTTGGGGGGTACGGCGAACAATGAGCAGTTCTTC. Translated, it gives CASSLGGTANNEQFF.